These 31 T cell receptor beta chains share one sample of origin, sequenced in a study of T cell responses to AZD1222 COVID-19 vaccine. The assay was immunoSEQ multiplex PCR, and TCRdb's table has in-frame clones only and misses some. The table shows 95,000 to 100,000 clones, with roughly 87% occurring only once. The input for sequencing was peripheral blood, taken on day 0 of AZD1222 vaccination. The receptors come from an adult in good health.

This sequence joins TRBV10-3 and TRBJ2-2; no firm D call. The CDR3 loop spans 14 amino acids. Germline CDR1 ENHRY, CDR2 SYGVKD. V gave up 0 bases and J gave up 5 bases, with 7 bases separating them. Here the CDR3 DNA reads TGTGCCATCAGTGAGTCGGTAGTGACCGGGGAGCTGTTTTTT. This gives the protein CAISESVVTGELFF.

This rearrangement joins TRBV10-1 to TRBJ1-1, with no clear D. The CDR3 has 13 amino acids. Germline CDR1 reads WNHNN; CDR2 reads SYGVQD (reference sequence). V was shortened by 4 bases and J by 1 base, with 7 bases between the two germline ends. The CDR3 sequence is CASSGNRNTEAFF. The CDR3 region has the DNA TGCGCCAGCAGTGGCAACAGGAACACTGAAGCTTTCTTT.

This clone was detected only once. A junction end diverges from the germline sequence, so it may reflect a read error. CDR3 region: CASSYGGNTDTQYF. The DNA of the CDR3 is TGTGCTAGCAGTTACGGGGGGAACACAGATACGCAGTATTTT. The chain employs TRBV7-7 and TRBJ2-3, with 7 bases lining up with TRBD2. The CDR3 is 14 residues long. From germline, CDR1 is SSHAT and CDR2 FNYEAQ (reference sequence).

The CDR3 sequence is CAWRGGNSNQPQHF. The DNA of the CDR3 is TGTGCCTGGAGGGGAGGGAATAGCAATCAGCCCCAGCATTTT. The chain links TRBV30 to TRBJ1-5; D not resolved. Germline CDR1 reads GTSNPN; CDR2 reads SVGIG (reference sequence). Trimming took 3 bases from V and 0 from J, leaving 9 bases between them. The CDR3 extends over 14 amino acids.

The chain recombines TRBV4-2 with TRBJ2-6; the match to TRBD1 covers 8 bases. Trimming took 4 bases from V and 4 from J; bases not matched to a gene: 12. CDR3 length: 18 residues. Germline lookup yields CDR1 LGHNA and CDR2 YNFKEQ. The CDR3: CASSRQAGQGAGANVLTF. CDR3 coding DNA: TGTGCCAGCAGCCGTCAAGCAGGACAGGGAGCAGGGGCCAACGTCCTGACTTTC.

The chain combines TRBV7-9 with TRBJ1-2, with 7 bases fitting TRBD1. V trimming: 5 bases; J trimming: 2 bases; junction bases outside the gene matches: 2. This CDR3 spans 13 amino acids. The V gene's germline CDR1 is SEHNR and CDR2 FQNEAQ (reference sequence). The CDR3 is CASSQGQNYGYTF. Written as DNA, the CDR3 is TGTGCCAGCAGCCAGGGACAGAACTATGGCTACACCTTC.

The V and J genes are TRBV6-2 or TRBV6-3 and TRBJ1-3; unclear D gene. CDR1 and CDR2 (germline): MNHEY, SVGEGT. The CDR3 runs to 14 residues. V shed 0 bases and J shed 9 bases, with 12 bases lying between them. The CDR3 loop reads CASSYSTIGGTIYF. Written as DNA, the CDR3 is TGTGCCAGCAGTTACTCGACTATTGGTGGCACCATATATTTT.

The chain links TRBV19 to TRBJ1-3; tentative D call: TRBD1 (6 bases). Trimming pared 6 bases from V and 3 bases from J, leaving 12 bases between. This CDR3 is 14 amino acids long. The germline V gene encodes CDR1 LNHDA and CDR2 SQIVND (reference sequence). This CDR3 reads CASSPPGHGNTIYF. The CDR3 DNA follows: TGTGCCAGTAGCCCACCGGGACATGGAAACACCATATATTTT.

The chain carries TRBV19 and TRBJ2-1, with 10 bases aligning to TRBD2. The CDR3 has 15 residues. V lost 4 bases and J lost 2; bases outside the gene matches: 2. CDR1 and CDR2 (germline): LNHDA, SQIVND (reference sequence). The CDR3 DNA reads TGTGCCAGTAGTACTAGCGGGGGTGCCTACAATGAGCAGTTCTTC. Translated: CASSTSGGAYNEQFF.

V gene TRBV19 combines with J gene TRBJ1-1; 7 bases are shared with TRBD1. Germline trimming cut 5 bases from V and 5 bases from J; bases unmatched to any gene: 8. Germline V lookup: CDR1 LNHDA, CDR2 SQIVND (reference sequence). The CDR3 spans 14 residues. The CDR3 DNA reads TGTGCCAGTAGTCCGCGGGACAGAAGGACTGAAGCTTTCTTT. This gives the protein CASSPRDRRTEAFF.

The V call is TRBV28, the J call TRBJ1-2, with D unresolved. CDR3 size: 16 residues. CDR1 is MDHEN, CDR2 SYDVKM, per germline. Trimming left V 3 bases short and J 1 base short, with 15 bases between. The DNA for the CDR3 is TGTGCCAGCAGTTTCGGGGATTTAAGAAGTAACTATGGCTACACCTTC. Its translation is CASSFGDLRSNYGYTF.

The chain has TRBV7-3 and TRBJ2-1, with 7 bases aligning to TRBD2. Germline CDR1 and CDR2: SGHTA and FQGTGA. The CDR3 runs to 15 residues. Trimming took 2 bases from V and 4 from J; bases not matched to a gene: 5. The CDR3 nucleotides are TGTGCCAGCAGCTTACTGCGGGGGAAATACAATGAGCAGTTCTTC. Amino acids: CASSLLRGKYNEQFF.

The gene calls are TRBV4-3 and TRBJ2-7; the D is unclear. There are 16 residues in the CDR3. V was trimmed by 0 bases and J by 1 base, leaving 13 bases between them. Germline loops: CDR1 LGHNA, CDR2 YSLEER. The CDR3 is CASSQDHPGSSYEQYF. In nucleotides, the CDR3 is TGCGCCAGCAGCCAAGATCACCCAGGTTCTTCCTACGAGCAGTACTTC.

In this sample, this clone turned up once. The J gene is TRBJ1-1, the V gene TRBV12-3 or TRBV12-4; D call uncertain. Trimming removed 7 bases at V and 4 bases at J, with 7 bases between. This CDR3 comprises 11 residues. The CDR3 loop reads CASILITEAFF. In nucleotides, the CDR3 is TGTGCCAGCATCTTGATCACTGAAGCTTTCTTT.

This clone was seen once. This rearrangement joins TRBV9 to TRBJ1-3; 8 nucleotides align to TRBD1. V lost 2 bases and J lost 4; bases outside the gene matches: 5. The CDR3 consists of 15 residues. CDR1 SGDLS and CDR2 YYNGEE come from the germline V gene. The CDR3 is CASSVGGQGGNTIYF. CDR3 nucleotide sequence: TGTGCCAGCAGCGTGGGCGGACAGGGAGGAAACACCATATATTTT.

This chain links TRBV11-3 with TRBJ2-2; a weak D match, TRBD2 (6 bases). The V end lost 5 bases, the J end lost 5 bases, and 12 bases lay between the germline ends. CDR1 SGHNT and CDR2 YENEEA come from the germline V gene. This CDR3 region has 14 residues. The CDR3 reads CASSPRGPTGELFF. The CDR3 DNA follows: TGTGCCAGCAGCCCGCGGGGCCCAACCGGGGAGCTGTTTTTT.

The rearrangement uses TRBV28 and TRBJ1-2, with D uncertain. The length of the CDR3 is 15 residues. V was cut by 4 bases and J by 2 bases, with 14 bases left in between. Germline V gene lookup returns CDR1 MDHEN and CDR2 SYDVKM. In nucleotides, the CDR3 is TGTGCCAGCAGTTCCGTAGGTTTGGGGAACTATGGCTACACCTTC. It specifies CASSSVGLGNYGYTF.

This clone was counted between two and nine times. This chain connects TRBV28 to TRBJ1-1; possibly TRBD1 for D (5 bases). Germline V lookup: CDR1 MDHEN, CDR2 SYDVKM. Deletions cut 3 bases from V and 4 bases from J, with 9 bases between. The CDR3 extends over 13 amino acids. As DNA, the CDR3 is TGTGCCAGCAGTTTCGTAAGGGGCACTGAAGCTTTCTTT. Its protein is CASSFVRGTEAFF. Using reference TRBV28 and TRBJ1-1 for the parts outside the CDR3, the full variable domain is DVKVTQSSRYLVKRTGEKVFLECVQDMDHENMFWYRQDPGLGLRLIYFSYDVKMKEKGDIPEGYSVSREKKERFSLILESASTNQTSMYLCASSFVRGTEAFFGQGTRLTVV.

The chain uses TRBV19 and TRBJ1-6; no clear D. This CDR3 comprises 12 residues. Per germline, CDR1 LNHDA and CDR2 SQIVND (reference sequence). The ends were cut back, 5 bases at V and 11 bases at J, with 10 bases in the middle. Here the CDR3 reads CASSGLMPPLHF. DNA for the CDR3: TGTGCCAGTAGTGGGTTGATGCCACCCCTCCACTTT.

The rearrangement links TRBV19 to TRBJ1-5; D is unclear. Trimming stripped 1 base from V and 5 bases from J, with 12 bases between. CDR3 length: 15 amino acids. Per the germline V gene, CDR1 is LNHDA and CDR2 is SQIVND (reference sequence). CDR3 nucleotides: TGTGCCAGTAGTATAGGGCCAGGTCAATATCAGCCCCAGCATTTT. Translated: CASSIGPGQYQPQHF.

The CDR3 protein is CASSIRPGWNTEAFF. In nucleotides, the CDR3 is TGTGCCAGTAGTATCCGGCCCGGGTGGAACACTGAAGCTTTCTTT. The rearrangement links TRBV19 to TRBJ1-1, with unresolved D. There are 15 residues in the CDR3. Germline V lookup: CDR1 LNHDA, CDR2 SQIVND (reference sequence). V lost 3 bases to trimming and J lost 1 base, with 12 bases between them.

V is TRBV9 and J is TRBJ2-2, with 10 nucleotides matching TRBD2. The J segment lost 5 bases and the V segment lost 0 bases, leaving 10 bases of the junction unmatched. This CDR3 contains 18 residues. Germline V CDR1 and CDR2: SGDLS, YYNGEE. The CDR3 sequence is CASSVAGAGGPYTGELFF. The CDR3 DNA reads TGTGCCAGCAGCGTAGCTGGAGCGGGGGGGCCGTATACCGGGGAGCTGTTTTTT. The full variable domain, with the rest looked up from reference TRBV9 and TRBJ2-2, is DSGVTQTPKHLITATGQRVTLRCSPRSGDLSVYWYQQSLDQGLQFLIQYYNGEERAKGNILERFSAQQFPDLHSELNLSSLELGDSALYFCASSVAGAGGPYTGELFFGEGSRLTVL.

The V call is TRBV12-3 or TRBV12-4, the J call TRBJ2-7, with 7 bases identical to TRBD1. The CDR3 runs to 12 residues. V gave up 6 bases and J gave up 4 bases; unmatched junction bases: 3. This CDR3 reads CASSPDRYEQYF. In DNA form, the CDR3 reads TGTGCCAGCAGCCCGGACAGGTACGAGCAGTACTTC.

The CDR3 sequence: CASSPAGTGGAGANVLTF. The CDR3 DNA reads TGTGCCAGCAGTCCAGCCGGGACAGGGGGCGCTGGGGCCAACGTCCTGACTTTC. The J gene is TRBJ2-6, the V gene TRBV6-6, with 12 bases identical to TRBD1. V shed 5 bases and J 2 bases; nucleotides not matched to a gene: 7. The CDR3 length is 18 residues. Germline V gene data show CDR1 as MNHNY and CDR2 as SVGAGI (reference sequence).

The chain links TRBV9 to TRBJ2-1; D perhaps matches TRBD1 (6 bases). The CDR3 loop spans 18 amino acids. Germline V gene sequence: CDR1 SGDLS, CDR2 YYNGEE. The V and J ends lost 3 bases and 5 bases respectively, with 24 bases between them. The CDR3 sequence: CASSDKFQGNYLHNEQFF. The DNA for the CDR3 is TGTGCCAGCAGCGACAAATTCCAGGGGAACTATCTCCACAATGAGCAGTTCTTC. The full variable domain, its missing parts supplied by reference TRBV9 and TRBJ2-1, is DSGVTQTPKHLITATGQRVTLRCSPRSGDLSVYWYQQSLDQGLQFLIQYYNGEERAKGNILERFSAQQFPDLHSELNLSSLELGDSALYFCASSDKFQGNYLHNEQFFGPGTRLTVL.

This chain connects TRBV7-8 to TRBJ1-3, with D possibly TRBD1 on 5 matching bases. V was shortened by 3 bases and J by 1 base, with 13 bases between the two germline ends. This CDR3 has 16 amino acids. The germline V gene encodes CDR1 SGHVS and CDR2 FQNEAQ. CDR3 amino acids: CASSFQGRSSGNTIYF. The DNA for the CDR3 is TGTGCCAGCAGCTTTCAGGGTCGTTCTTCTGGAAACACCATATATTTT.

The chain is built from TRBV5-1 and TRBJ1-1; 7 positions agree with TRBD1. V lost 0 bases to trimming and J lost 8 bases; unmatched junction nucleotides: 7. Germline-derived CDR1 and CDR2 are SGHRS and YFSETQ. The CDR3 extends over 14 amino acids. The CDR3 loop reads CASSLGHRGGEAFF. As DNA, the CDR3 is TGCGCCAGCAGCTTGGGGCACAGGGGAGGAGAAGCTTTCTTT.

V and J are TRBV11-2 and TRBJ2-7; D is uncertain. The CDR3 consists of 17 residues. Trimming took 0 bases from V and 1 from J, leaving 16 bases between them. Germline CDR1 and CDR2: SGHAT and FQNNGV. The CDR3, as DNA: TGTGCCAGCAGCTTAGATACCATTGGGTCTACTTCCTACGAGCAGTACTTC. This codes for CASSLDTIGSTSYEQYF.

The chain has TRBV7-8 and TRBJ1-3, with a weak D call TRBD1 (5 bases). This CDR3 is built from 15 residues. V was trimmed by 1 base and J by 3 bases, leaving 10 bases between them. CDR1 SGHVS and CDR2 FQNEAQ come from the germline V gene. The CDR3 sequence: CASSLVGGDGNTIYF. The CDR3 DNA reads TGTGCCAGCAGCTTAGTGGGGGGGGATGGAAACACCATATATTTT.

This sequence joins TRBV7-2 and TRBJ1-2, with D possibly TRBD1 on 5 matching bases. This CDR3 region has 14 residues. From germline, CDR1 is SGHTA and CDR2 FQGNSA. V was pared by 0 bases and J by 7 bases, with 12 bases between. In nucleotides, the CDR3 is TGTGCCAGCAGCTTAGCTGGGGGGTATGGTGGCTACACCTTC. It yields the protein CASSLAGGYGGYTF.

The chain combines TRBV7-9 with TRBJ2-5; D is uncertain. Germline V gene sequence: CDR1 SEHNR, CDR2 FQNEAQ (reference sequence). V dropped 5 bases and J dropped 1 base, with 14 bases sitting between them. This CDR3 spans 15 amino acids. The CDR3: CASSPKVRFQETQYF. The CDR3 nucleotides are TGTGCCAGCAGCCCAAAGGTCCGGTTCCAAGAGACCCAGTACTTC.